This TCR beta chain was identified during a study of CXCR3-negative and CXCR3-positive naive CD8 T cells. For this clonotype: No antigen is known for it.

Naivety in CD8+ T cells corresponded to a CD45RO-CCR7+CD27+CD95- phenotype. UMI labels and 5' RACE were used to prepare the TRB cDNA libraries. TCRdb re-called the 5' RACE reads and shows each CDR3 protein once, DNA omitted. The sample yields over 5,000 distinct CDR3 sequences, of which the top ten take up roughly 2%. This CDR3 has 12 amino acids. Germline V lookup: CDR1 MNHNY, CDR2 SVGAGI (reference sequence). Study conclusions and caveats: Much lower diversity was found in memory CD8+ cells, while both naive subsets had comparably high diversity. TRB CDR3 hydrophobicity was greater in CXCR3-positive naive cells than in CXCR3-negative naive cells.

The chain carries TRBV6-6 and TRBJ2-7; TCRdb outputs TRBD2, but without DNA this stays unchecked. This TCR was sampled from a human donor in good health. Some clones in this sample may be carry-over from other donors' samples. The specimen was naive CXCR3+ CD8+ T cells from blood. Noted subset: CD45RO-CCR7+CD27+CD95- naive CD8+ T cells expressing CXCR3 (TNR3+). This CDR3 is CASSLDWYEQYF.